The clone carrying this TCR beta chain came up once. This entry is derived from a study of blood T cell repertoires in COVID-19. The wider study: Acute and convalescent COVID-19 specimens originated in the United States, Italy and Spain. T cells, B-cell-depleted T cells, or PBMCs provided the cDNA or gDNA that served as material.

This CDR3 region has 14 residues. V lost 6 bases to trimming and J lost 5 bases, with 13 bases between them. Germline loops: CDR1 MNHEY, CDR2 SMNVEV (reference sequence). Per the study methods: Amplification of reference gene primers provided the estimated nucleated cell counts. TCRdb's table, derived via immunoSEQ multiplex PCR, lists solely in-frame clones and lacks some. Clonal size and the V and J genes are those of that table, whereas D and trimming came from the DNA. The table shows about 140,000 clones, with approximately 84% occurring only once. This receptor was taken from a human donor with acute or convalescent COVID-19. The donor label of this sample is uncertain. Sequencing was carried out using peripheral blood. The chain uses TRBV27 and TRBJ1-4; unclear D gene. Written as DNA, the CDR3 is TGTGCCAGCAGACCCTTCAGAGCGAATGAAAAACTGTTTTTT. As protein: CASRPFRANEKLFF.